The rows below give T cell receptor beta chains drawn from one sample of a study of radiotherapy plus CTLA-4 blockade in lung cancer. Assay used: immunoSEQ multiplex PCR; TCRdb lists only in-frame clones, some missing. The sample lists 55,000 to 85,000 clones, 65% to 85% seen once, with approximately 15% in the top ten. The input for sequencing was peripheral blood, taken from a patient treated with radiotherapy plus ipilimumab. The receptors derive from a human donor with non-small cell lung cancer whose response to radiotherapy plus ipilimumab could not be evaluated. Some clones in this sample may be carry-over from other donors' samples. Each CDR3 is given with its conserved first and last residue. D genes are given only for firm matches. Some rows mark clone size as missing; the rest say once, few, many or name a class of expanded clone.

D | size | J | V | DNA | CDR3
TRBD2 | once | TRBJ2-4 | TRBV5-4 | TGTGCCAGCAGCTTGGAGACGGGGAGGGTCAAAAACATTCAGTACTTC | CASSLETGRVKNIQYF
TRBD2 | . | TRBJ2-5 | TRBV4-1 | TGCGCCAGCAGCCAAGTGACGGGGGGGCCGACGGAGACCCAGTACTTC | CASSQVTGGPTETQYF
. | . | TRBJ2-7 | TRBV4-1 | TGCGCCAGCAGCCGAAGCCAGGGAGGCTACGAGCAGTACTTC | CASSRSQGGYEQYF
. | . | TRBJ2-1 | TRBV6-1 | TGTGCCAGCAGTGAAGCGCTCAGGGGTGAGCAGTTCTTC | CASSEALRGEQFF
. | . | TRBJ2-7 | TRBV27 | TGTGCCAGCAGTCGAAGCGGAATAACCTACGAGCAGTACTTC | CASSRSGITYEQYF
. | . | TRBJ1-2 | TRBV7-2 | TGTGCCAGCAGCCAGGCAGGCACCGATCGCTATGGCTACACCTTC | CASSQAGTDRYGYTF
TRBD2 | . | TRBJ2-7 | TRBV2 | TGTGCCAGCAGACCCCGGGGGGGCTATAACACCTACGAGCAGTACTTC | CASRPRGGYNTYEQYF
TRBD1 | . | TRBJ2-1 | TRBV5-1 | TGCGCCAGCAGCTTACGGATAATGGGACAGCTTTTTAAGGGTGAGCAGTTCTTC | CASSLRIMGQLFKGEQFF
. | few | TRBJ1-5 | TRBV19 | TGTGCCAGTAGTATCGGACAGAGGGGCCAGCCCCAGCATTTT | CASSIGQRGQPQHF
TRBD1 | few | TRBJ1-6 | TRBV6-6 | TGTGCCAGCAGTCCCGCAGGGGGCACACCTTCACCCCTCCACTTT | CASSPAGGTPSPLHF
. | . | TRBJ1-2 | TRBV6-5 | TGTGCCACCGGGGGGGGGAACCCCCTCTATGGCTACACCTTC | CATGGGNPLYGYTF
. | . | TRBJ2-5 | TRBV2 | TGTGCCAGCAGCCGGGACACCCAAGAGACCCAGTACTTC | CASSRDTQETQYF
TRBD1 | . | TRBJ1-1 | TRBV5-4 | TGTGCCAGCAGCTCCGCAGGGGGCAGTATGAACACTGAAGCTTTCTTT | CASSSAGGSMNTEAFF
. | few | TRBJ1-3 | TRBV19 | TGTGCCAGTAGTCCGAGGGTAAACTCAAACACCATATATTTT | CASSPRVNSNTIYF
. | . | TRBJ2-5 | TRBV6-1 | TGTGCCAGCGGTTTGGGGCCGGCTTTGGGGGAGACCCAGTACTTC | CASGLGPALGETQYF
TRBD1 | . | TRBJ2-1 | TRBV7-9 | TGTGCCAGCAGCGTCCCTCCGGGACAGAGCTCCTACAATGAGCAGTTCTTC | CASSVPPGQSSYNEQFF
. | . | TRBJ1-5 | TRBV15 | TGTGCCACCAGCAGATCTTCAGCGCGGCCACGGCATTTT | CATSRSSARPRHF
TRBD1 | once | TRBJ1-2 | TRBV6-5 | TGTGCCAGCAGAGACAGACAGGGCCCTTATGGCTACACCTTC | CASRDRQGPYGYTF
TRBD2 | . | TRBJ2-1 | TRBV7-2 | TGTGCCAGCAGCTTAGCGGTACTAGCGGTTAATGAGCAGTTCTTC | CASSLAVLAVNEQFF
. | . | TRBJ2-7 | TRBV7-8 | TGTGCCAGCAGCCTCTCCTACGAGCAGTACTTC | CASSLSYEQYF
TRBD1 | . | TRBJ2-1 | TRBV5-1 | TGCGCCAGCAGCGTTACCGGGACAGGGGGCAATGAGCAGTTCTTC | CASSVTGTGGNEQFF
TRBD1 | . | TRBJ1-2 | TRBV5-1 | TGCGCCAGCAGCTGGACAGGGGACTATGGCTACACCTTC | CASSWTGDYGYTF
TRBD1 | . | TRBJ1-2 | TRBV5-1 | TGCGCCAGCACCGCGACAGGGGGGGAAAATGGCTACACCTTC | CASTATGGENGYTF
TRBD2 | . | TRBJ2-1 | TRBV4-1 | TGCGCCAGCAGCCAAGATCAGAGAGCGGGGGGTACCTACAATGAGCAGTTCTTC | CASSQDQRAGGTYNEQFF
. | . | TRBJ2-7 | TRBV5-1 | TGCGCCAGCAGCCTCGCCCAGGGACTCCAATACGAGCAGTACTTC | CASSLAQGLQYEQYF
. | . | TRBJ1-2 | TRBV19 | TGTGCCAGTAGTCTCGACAGGTCCCACGGGGGCTACACCTTC | CASSLDRSHGGYTF
. | . | TRBJ2-7 | TRBV27 | TGTGCCAGCCGCGTTGGGGGGGCGACCTACGAGCAGTACTTC | CASRVGGATYEQYF
TRBD1 | . | TRBJ1-1 | TRBV6-5 | TGTGCCAGCAGCCGTCGCAGGGGGCGGACTGAAGCTTTCTTT | CASSRRRGRTEAFF
. | . | TRBJ1-5 | TRBV5-1 | TGCGCCAGCAGTGCCGAGGGCGGCAATCAGCCCCAGCATTTT | CASSAEGGNQPQHF
. | . | TRBJ2-5 | TRBV6-1 | TGTGCCAGCAGTGAAGTCCCAAGGGGTGAGACCCAGTACTTC | CASSEVPRGETQYF
. | . | TRBJ1-6 | TRBV4-2 | TGTGCCAGCAGCCAAGACCAGGCTGGGGCGAATTCACCCCTCCACTTT | CASSQDQAGANSPLHF
TRBD1 | . | TRBJ1-1 | TRBV28 | TGTGCCAGCAGGCCGGGGACAGGGAGCACTGAAGCTTTCTTT | CASRPGTGSTEAFF
TRBD1 | few | TRBJ1-1 | TRBV19 | TGTGCCAGTAGTTCCCTACAGGGGACTGAAGCTTTCTTT | CASSSLQGTEAFF
. | . | TRBJ1-2 | TRBV19 | TGTGCCAGTAGTATAGACGGGGCTAACTATGGCTACACCTTC | CASSIDGANYGYTF
TRBD1 | . | TRBJ1-5 | TRBV19 | TGTGCCAGTAGTCCACAGGGGATGGGGGAGCCCCAGCATTTT | CASSPQGMGEPQHF
. | . | TRBJ2-3 | TRBV2 | TGTGCCAGCCGGACTCGACGCAGAGATACGCAGTATTTT | CASRTRRRDTQYF
. | . | TRBJ1-2 | TRBV10-3 | TGTGCCTCTCAGGGGAACTATGGCTACACCTTC | CASQGNYGYTF
. | . | TRBJ1-2 | TRBV5-6 | TGTGCCAGCAGTTTGGATACAGGATCGTACGGCTACACCTTC | CASSLDTGSYGYTF
. | . | TRBJ2-1 | TRBV7-9 | TGTGCCAGCAGCCTCGGGGTAGTAGGGTTCTTC | CASSLGVVGFF
. | . | TRBJ1-2 | TRBV7-6 | TGTGCCAGCAGCCAGGGGTGGGGCTACACCTTC | CASSQGWGYTF
. | . | TRBJ2-5 | TRBV2 | TGTGCCAGCAGTAGGGATCGGGGGAATCAAGAGACCCAGTACTTC | CASSRDRGNQETQYF
. | . | TRBJ1-6 | TRBV4-1 | TGCGCCAGCAGCCAAGATCTGATCGGACCCCTCCACTTT | CASSQDLIGPLHF
. | once | TRBJ1-2 | TRBV5-4 | TGTGCCAGCAGCTTCCAACAGGGCTTGGCCTATGGCTACACCTTC | CASSFQQGLAYGYTF
. | . | TRBJ2-7 | TRBV4-3 | TGCGCCAGCAGCCAAGGACAGGAGGCGTTGTACGAGCAGTACTTC | CASSQGQEALYEQYF
. | . | TRBJ2-3 | TRBV5-6 | TGTGCCAGCAGCTTGCGGCAGGGTGGCGCAGATACGCAGTATTTT | CASSLRQGGADTQYF
TRBD1 | . | TRBJ2-7 | TRBV5-1 | TGCGCCAGCAGCTTGGAGGTGGGAACAGGGGTCGAGCAGTACTTC | CASSLEVGTGVEQYF
TRBD2 | . | TRBJ2-5 | TRBV5-4 | TGTGCCAGCAGCTTGGGAGGCCCGGGGGGTAGGGAGACCCAGTACTTC | CASSLGGPGGRETQYF